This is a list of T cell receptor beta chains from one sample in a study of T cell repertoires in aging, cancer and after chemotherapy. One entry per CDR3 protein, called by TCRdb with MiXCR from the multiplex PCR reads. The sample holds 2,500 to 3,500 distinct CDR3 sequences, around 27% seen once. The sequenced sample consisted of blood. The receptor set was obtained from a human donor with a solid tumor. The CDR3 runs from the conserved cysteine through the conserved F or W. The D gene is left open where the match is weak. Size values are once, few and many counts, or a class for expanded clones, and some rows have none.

CDR3: CASSQVSPSYEQYF
DNA: TGTGCCAGCAGCCAAGTCTCCCCATCCTACGAGCAGTACTTC
J: TRBJ2-7
size: -
D: -
V: TRBV14

CDR3: CASTPWDRTNTGELFF
DNA: TGTGCCAGTACCCCGTGGGACAGAACGAACACCGGGGAGCTGTTTTTT
J: TRBJ2-2
size: medium-sized
D: TRBD1
V: TRBV19

CDR3: CASRSTGGRNEQFF
DNA: TGTGCCAGCAGATCGACAGGGGGAAGGAATGAGCAGTTCTTC
J: TRBJ2-1
size: few
D: TRBD1
V: TRBV7-9

CDR3: CASSGYSGDMGQYSYNEQFF
DNA: TGTGCCAGCAGCGGATATTCGGGGGACATGGGACAGTACTCCTACAATGAGCAGTTCTTC
J: TRBJ2-1
size: -
D: -
V: TRBV7-6

CDR3: CASRGFSTDTQYF
DNA: TGTGCCAGCAGGGGGTTCAGCACAGATACGCAGTATTTT
J: TRBJ2-3
size: medium-sized
D: -
V: TRBV5-6

CDR3: CASSAGLNNEQFF
DNA: TGCGCCAGCAGCGCCGGCCTCAACAATGAGCAGTTCTTC
J: TRBJ2-1
size: -
D: -
V: TRBV5-1

CDR3: CATSDSQGRQPQHF
DNA: TGTGCCACCAGTGATTCACAGGGCCGGCAGCCCCAGCATTTT
J: TRBJ1-5
size: -
D: -
V: TRBV24-1

CDR3: CASSEQTSGGGLDTQYF
DNA: TGCGCCAGCAGTGAGCAAACTAGCGGGGGGGGATTAGATACGCAGTATTTT
J: TRBJ2-3
size: -
D: TRBD2
V: TRBV10-2

CDR3: CASSFEGGLRNTIYF
DNA: TGTGCCAGCAGTTTTGAGGGGGGGCTTAGAAACACCATATATTTT
J: TRBJ1-3
size: -
D: -
V: TRBV28

CDR3: CASRPWETSGGARFGELFF
DNA: TGTGCCAGTAGACCGTGGGAGACTAGCGGGGGGGCCAGATTCGGGGAGCTGTTTTTT
J: TRBJ2-2
size: medium-sized
D: TRBD2
V: TRBV19

CDR3: CASSFIGGGVDEQFF
DNA: TGTGCCAGCAGCTTTATCGGGGGGGGAGTCGATGAGCAGTTCTTC
J: TRBJ2-1
size: medium-sized
D: TRBD2
V: TRBV7-6

CDR3: CASSQDRDTEAFF
DNA: TGTGCCAGCAGCCAAGATCGGGACACTGAAGCTTTCTTT
J: TRBJ1-1
size: -
D: -
V: TRBV14

CDR3: CAWSVSTGANTEAFF
DNA: TGTGCCTGGAGTGTTTCTACAGGGGCTAACACTGAAGCTTTCTTT
J: TRBJ1-1
size: few
D: TRBD1
V: TRBV30

CDR3: CASSSDRGDQPQHF
DNA: TGTGCCAGCAGCTCGGACAGGGGGGATCAGCCCCAGCATTTT
J: TRBJ1-5
size: few
D: TRBD1
V: TRBV12-3/TRBV12-4

CDR3: CASSHDGRGRYYNSPLHF
DNA: TGTGCCAGCAGCCATGACGGCAGGGGGCGATACTATAATTCACCCCTCCACTTT
J: TRBJ1-6
size: -
D: TRBD1
V: TRBV14

CDR3: CASSTGLAGVQTDTQYF
DNA: TGTGCCAGCAGCACAGGACTAGCGGGAGTTCAAACAGATACGCAGTATTTT
J: TRBJ2-3
size: -
D: TRBD2
V: TRBV6-1

CDR3: CASSQGGRYNEQFF
DNA: TGTGCCAGCAGCCAAGGAGGGCGGTACAATGAGCAGTTCTTC
J: TRBJ2-1
size: few
D: -
V: TRBV12-3/TRBV12-4

CDR3: CASSPGDTQYF
DNA: TGTGCCAGCAGCCCAGGGGATACGCAGTATTTT
J: TRBJ2-3
size: medium-sized
D: -
V: TRBV5-6

CDR3: CASSDRGNNEQFF
DNA: TGTGCCAGCAGTGACAGGGGGAACAATGAGCAGTTCTTC
J: TRBJ2-1
size: medium-sized
D: TRBD1
V: TRBV6-6

CDR3: CSVDPTSGYGYTF
DNA: TGCAGCGTTGACCCGACTAGCGGCTATGGCTACACCTTC
J: TRBJ1-2
size: -
D: -
V: TRBV29-1

CDR3: CASSFVGNTEAFF
DNA: TGTGCCAGCAGTTTTGTAGGGAACACTGAAGCTTTCTTT
J: TRBJ1-1
size: -
D: -
V: TRBV28

CDR3: CASSLTGDGNQPQHF
DNA: TGTGCCAGTAGTCTGACAGGGGACGGCAATCAGCCCCAGCATTTT
J: TRBJ1-5
size: medium-sized
D: TRBD1
V: TRBV19

CDR3: CASSLASENEQFF
DNA: TGTGCCAGCAGCTTAGCTAGCGAGAATGAGCAGTTCTTC
J: TRBJ2-1
size: -
D: -
V: TRBV5-4

CDR3: CSARGALAGEGDTQYF
DNA: TGCAGTGCTAGGGGGGCTCTAGCGGGAGAGGGAGATACGCAGTATTTT
J: TRBJ2-3
size: -
D: TRBD2
V: TRBV20-1

CDR3: CASSGQDPEAFF
DNA: TGTGCCAGCTCCGGACAGGACCCTGAAGCTTTCTTT
J: TRBJ1-1
size: -
D: TRBD1
V: TRBV5-4

CDR3: CSVEMGDTQYF
DNA: TGCAGCGTTGAAATGGGAGATACGCAGTATTTT
J: TRBJ2-3
size: large
D: -
V: TRBV29-1

CDR3: CASSSRQGSQETQYF
DNA: TGTGCCAGCAGCTCACGACAGGGGTCTCAAGAGACCCAGTACTTC
J: TRBJ2-5
size: few
D: TRBD1
V: TRBV11-1

CDR3: CASSYSGPGDGTQYF
DNA: TGTGCCAGCAGTTACTCCGGGCCGGGAGACGGGACCCAGTACTTC
J: TRBJ2-5
size: medium-sized
D: -
V: TRBV6-5

CDR3: CASRVAMNSYEQYF
DNA: TGTGCCAGTAGGGTAGCGATGAACTCCTACGAGCAGTACTTC
J: TRBJ2-7
size: medium-sized
D: -
V: TRBV19

CDR3: CAWSVPGLVYTF
DNA: TGTGCCTGGAGTGTACCGGGTTTAGTCTACACCTTC
J: TRBJ1-2
size: medium-sized
D: -
V: TRBV30

CDR3: CASSFIRGDGKLFF
DNA: TGTGCCAGCAGCTTTATTCGGGGAGATGGAAAACTGTTTTTT
J: TRBJ1-4
size: medium-sized
D: -
V: TRBV5-5

CDR3: CASSFGTDNQPQHF
DNA: TGTGCCAGCAGTTTCGGGACAGATAATCAGCCCCAGCATTTT
J: TRBJ1-5
size: -
D: TRBD1
V: TRBV28

CDR3: CASSWRQVGGTEAFF
DNA: TGTGCCAGCAGTTGGAGACAGGTAGGCGGCACTGAAGCTTTCTTT
J: TRBJ1-1
size: -
D: -
V: TRBV6-5

CDR3: CASSIWGGGYTF
DNA: TGTGCCAGTAGTATTTGGGGCGGCGGCTACACCTTC
J: TRBJ1-2
size: medium-sized
D: -
V: TRBV19

CDR3: CATGDSTDTQYF
DNA: TGTGCCACCGGGGACTCCACAGATACGCAGTATTTT
J: TRBJ2-3
size: few
D: -
V: TRBV10-3

CDR3: CASSWAGTYEQYF
DNA: TGTGCCAGCAGCTGGGCGGGGACCTACGAGCAGTACTTC
J: TRBJ2-7
size: -
D: -
V: TRBV11-1

CDR3: CASSYGQGGIQYF
DNA: TGCGCCAGCAGCTACGGACAGGGTGGCATTCAGTACTTC
J: TRBJ2-4
size: few
D: TRBD1
V: TRBV5-1

CDR3: CASRTGLADRVGTGELFF
DNA: TGTGCCAGCAGGACCGGACTAGCAGATCGCGTTGGCACCGGGGAGCTGTTTTTT
J: TRBJ2-2
size: medium-sized
D: TRBD2
V: TRBV6-2/TRBV6-3

CDR3: CASSLRGEPGHQETQYF
DNA: TGTGCCAGCAGCTTACGGGGGGAGCCGGGACACCAAGAGACCCAGTACTTC
J: TRBJ2-5
size: -
D: TRBD2
V: TRBV7-9

CDR3: CSAARTSGVGEQYF
DNA: TGCAGTGCGGCAAGGACTAGCGGGGTCGGGGAGCAGTACTTC
J: TRBJ2-7
size: -
D: TRBD2
V: TRBV20-1

CDR3: CAWSPPSVYNEQFF
DNA: TGTGCCTGGAGTCCTCCTAGCGTATACAATGAGCAGTTCTTC
J: TRBJ2-1
size: medium-sized
D: -
V: TRBV30

CDR3: CATSREQGSEQYF
DNA: TGTGCCACCAGCAGAGAACAGGGTTCCGAGCAGTACTTC
J: TRBJ2-7
size: medium-sized
D: -
V: TRBV15

CDR3: CASSQRDILNYGYTF
DNA: TGTGCCAGCAGTCAACGGGACATACTCAATTATGGCTACACCTTC
J: TRBJ1-2
size: -
D: -
V: TRBV28

CDR3: CASSFGLAGVTSTDTQYF
DNA: TGCGCCAGCAGCTTCGGACTAGCGGGCGTAACTAGCACAGATACGCAGTATTTT
J: TRBJ2-3
size: few
D: TRBD2
V: TRBV5-1

CDR3: CASSSPGGGKSYEQYF
DNA: TGTGCCAGCAGCTCCCCCGGCGGAGGTAAAAGCTACGAGCAGTACTTC
J: TRBJ2-7
size: few
D: -
V: TRBV5-4

CDR3: CASRPVQANEKLFF
DNA: TGTGCCAGCAGGCCGGTGCAGGCTAATGAAAAACTGTTTTTT
J: TRBJ1-4
size: medium-sized
D: -
V: TRBV13

CDR3: CASTPGAGAFTEAFF
DNA: TGCGCCAGCACCCCTGGAGCAGGGGCTTTCACTGAAGCTTTCTTT
J: TRBJ1-1
size: -
D: -
V: TRBV5-1

CDR3: CASSRGGAGTDTQYF
DNA: TGCGCCAGCAGCCGGGGGGGGGCGGGCACAGATACGCAGTATTTT
J: TRBJ2-3
size: few
D: TRBD2
V: TRBV5-1

CDR3: CASSRLASGISTGELFF
DNA: TGTGCCAGCAGCCGCTTAGCTAGCGGGATTTCTACCGGGGAGCTGTTTTTT
J: TRBJ2-2
size: -
D: TRBD2
V: TRBV4-2

CDR3: CASSRTTSGTDEQFF
DNA: TGTGCCAGCAGTCGGACGACATCAGGTACCGATGAGCAGTTCTTC
J: TRBJ2-1
size: medium-sized
D: -
V: TRBV6-2/TRBV6-3

CDR3: CASSLPGLNQPQHF
DNA: TGTGCCAGCAGTTTACCGGGGTTAAATCAGCCCCAGCATTTT
J: TRBJ1-5
size: -
D: -
V: TRBV28

CDR3: CASSKIRAFDSPLHF
DNA: TGTGCCAGCAGCAAGATCAGGGCTTTCGATTCACCCCTCCACTTT
J: TRBJ1-6
size: -
D: -
V: TRBV12-3/TRBV12-4

CDR3: CAISELGGSGNYEQFF
DNA: TGTGCCATCAGTGAGTTGGGTGGTAGCGGGAACTATGAGCAGTTCTTC
J: TRBJ2-1
size: few
D: TRBD2
V: TRBV10-3

CDR3: CASSTLYSGSLAEQFF
DNA: TGTGCCAGTAGTACCCTTTATAGCGGGAGTCTCGCTGAGCAGTTCTTC
J: TRBJ2-1
size: medium-sized
D: TRBD2
V: TRBV19

CDR3: CSASWDSPGYTF
DNA: TGCAGTGCTAGTTGGGACAGTCCTGGCTACACCTTC
J: TRBJ1-2
size: medium-sized
D: TRBD1
V: TRBV20-1

CDR3: CASSGEESSYEQYF
DNA: TGCGCCAGCAGCGGGGAGGAGAGCTCCTACGAGCAGTACTTC
J: TRBJ2-7
size: -
D: TRBD2
V: TRBV11-1

CDR3: CSARYRGLTGTEAFF
DNA: TGCAGTGCTAGATACAGGGGGCTGACGGGCACTGAAGCTTTCTTT
J: TRBJ1-1
size: -
D: TRBD1
V: TRBV20-1

CDR3: CASSRQGNTEAFF
DNA: TGTGCCAGCAGCCGACAGGGGAACACTGAAGCTTTCTTT
J: TRBJ1-1
size: -
D: TRBD1
V: TRBV5-5

CDR3: CASRTGQGRQNTEAFF
DNA: TGTGCCAGCAGAACCGGACAGGGGCGCCAAAACACTGAAGCTTTCTTT
J: TRBJ1-1
size: few
D: TRBD1
V: TRBV6-6

CDR3: CSAEKLFF
DNA: TGCAGTGCTGAAAAACTGTTTTTT
J: TRBJ1-4
size: -
D: -
V: TRBV20-1